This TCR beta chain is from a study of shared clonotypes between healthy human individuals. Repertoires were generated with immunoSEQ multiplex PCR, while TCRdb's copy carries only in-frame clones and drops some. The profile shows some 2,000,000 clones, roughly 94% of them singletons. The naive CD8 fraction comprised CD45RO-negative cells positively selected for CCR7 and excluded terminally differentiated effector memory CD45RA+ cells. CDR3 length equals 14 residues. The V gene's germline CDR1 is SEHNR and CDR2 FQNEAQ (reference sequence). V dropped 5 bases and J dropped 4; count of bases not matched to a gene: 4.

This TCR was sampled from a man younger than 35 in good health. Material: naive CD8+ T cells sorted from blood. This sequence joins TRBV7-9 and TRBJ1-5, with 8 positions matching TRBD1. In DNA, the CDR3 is TGTGCCAGCAGCGGAGGGACAGGAAATCAGCCCCAGCATTTT. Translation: CASSGGTGNQPQHF.